Shown below are 27 T cell receptor beta chains from a single sample sequenced in a study of T cells in tuberculosis. Sequencing was performed with immunoSEQ multiplex PCR; in TCRdb, only in-frame clones are kept and a portion is missing. The data hold 61,000 or so clones, with 80% to 85% observed a single time. After thawing and overnight rest, PBMC were stained with GMM-loaded CD1B tetramer, viability dye and anti-CD3 for sorting. CD1B tetramers were loaded with Rhodococcus equi-derived C32 glucose monomycolate. Sequencing used CD1b-GMM tetramer-negative cells sorted from PBMCs. The source is an adult woman with latent tuberculosis.

J is TRBJ2-5 and V is TRBV23-1; 11 positions match TRBD1. The assigned J gene may be wrong: the sequence end matches TRBJ2-7 better. TRBV23-1 qualifies as an ORF whose function is uncertain. The CDR3 has 15 residues. The CDR3 protein is CASSQSDRGRYEQYF. The CDR3 DNA reads as TGCGCCAGCAGTCAATCGGACAGGGGGCGCTACGAGCAGTACTTC.

V and J are TRBV4-3 and TRBJ2-2, with 8 nucleotides matching TRBD2. V was clipped by 3 bases and J by 0 bases; unmatched bases: 12. The germline gives CDR1 LGHNA, CDR2 YSLEER. The CDR3 spans 19 residues. The CDR3 protein is CASSHPRNRGGSNTGELFF. The CDR3 DNA reads TGCGCCAGCAGCCATCCCCGAAATCGGGGGGGCTCGAACACCGGGGAGCTGTTTTTT.

This chain joins TRBV7-3 and TRBJ2-3, with 10 bases that match TRBD2. The CDR3 spans 16 residues. CDR1 is SGHTA and CDR2 is FQGTGA in the germline V gene. V dropped 5 bases and J dropped 1; count of bases not matched to a gene: 6. DNA of the CDR3: TGTGCCAGCAGCCTCGGGACTAGCGTGGGCACAGATACGCAGTATTTT. Its protein is CASSLGTSVGTDTQYF. Drawing the rest from reference TRBV7-3 and TRBJ2-3, the complete variable domain is GAGVSQTPSNKVTEKGKYVELRCDPISGHTALYWYRQSLGQGPEFLIYFQGTGAADDSGLPNDRFFAVRPEGSVSTLKIQRTERGDSAVYLCASSLGTSVGTDTQYFGPGTRLTVL.

This clone was counted only a few times. Sequence at one end of the junction differs from germline and may be a read error. CDR3: CASSPQGF. The DNA of the CDR3 is TGCGCCAGCAGTCCACAGGGCTTT. V usage is TRBV23-1 and J usage is TRBJ1-3, with D perhaps TRBD1 (6 bases). TRBV23-1 is reported as an ORF; its role is uncertain. This CDR3 is 8 amino acids long.

V and J are TRBV7-2 and TRBJ1-2; D possibly corresponds to TRBD1 (5 bases). V shed 5 bases and J shed 4 bases, with 14 bases lying between them. CDR3 length: 14 residues. Germline CDR1 reads SGHTA; CDR2 reads FQGNSA. The CDR3 sequence: CASSPLGQGYGYTF. Written as DNA, the CDR3 is TGTGCCAGCAGCCCGCTTGGGCAGGGCTATGGCTACACCTTC.

With regard to this clone: Other DNA sequences in this specimen translate into the identical CDR3. The chain has TRBV19 and TRBJ1-6; possible D gene TRBD1, 6 bases. Germline values: CDR1 LNHDA, CDR2 SQIVND (reference sequence). The CDR3 is 13 residues long. V was pared by 4 bases and J by 10 bases, with 11 bases between. Here the CDR3 reads CASSTGDNSPLHF. CDR3 nucleotide sequence: TGTGCCAGTAGTACAGGGGACAACTCACCCCTCCACTTT.

The J gene is TRBJ2-1, the V gene TRBV10-3; D gene uncertain. This CDR3 has 12 residues. CDR1 ENHRY and CDR2 SYGVKD come from the germline V gene. The V end was cut by 5 bases, the J end by 7 bases, with 9 bases between. CDR3 in DNA: TGTGCCATCAGTTATATCGGGAATGAGCAGTTCTTC. It specifies CAISYIGNEQFF.

V is TRBV6-1 and J is TRBJ1-5, with D maybe TRBD1 (5 bases). Germline loops: CDR1 MNHNS, CDR2 SASEGT. The CDR3 spans 16 residues. The V gene lost 1 base and the J gene lost 2 bases, with 12 bases spanning the gap. The CDR3 DNA follows: TGTGCCAGCAGTGAAGGCGGCGGGACCGGCAATCAGCCCCAGCATTTT. This encodes CASSEGGGTGNQPQHF.

The J gene is TRBJ1-4, the V gene TRBV7-6; D unclear. V was shortened by 5 bases and J by 0 bases, with 13 bases between the two germline ends. Germline CDR1 is SGHVS and CDR2 is FNYEAQ. The CDR3 is 16 residues long. The CDR3 nucleotides are TGTGCCAGCAGCCACAGACCCGGGGCAACTAATGAAAAACTGTTTTTT. It codes for CASSHRPGATNEKLFF.

The V and J genes are TRBV6-5 and TRBJ2-6; 9 bases line up with TRBD1. The ends lost 8 bases at V and 2 bases at J; junction bases unmatched: 4. Germline loops: CDR1 MNHEY, CDR2 SVGAGI. This CDR3 is 15 amino acids long. DNA of the CDR3: TGTGCCAGCCGAGGGACAGGGACTGGGGCCAACGTCCTGACTTTC. Residues: CASRGTGTGANVLTF.

This chain links TRBV5-1 with TRBJ2-2, with 12 bases aligning to TRBD2. In germline, CDR1 is SGHRS, CDR2 YFSETQ. This CDR3 has 17 residues. V trimming: 0 bases; J trimming: 4 bases; junction bases outside the gene matches: 4. CDR3 in amino acids: CASSLEPGLAGTGELFF. In nucleotides, the CDR3 is TGCGCCAGCAGCTTGGAACCGGGACTAGCGGGCACCGGGGAGCTGTTTTTT.

V usage is TRBV4-1 and J usage is TRBJ1-1; TRBD1 matches 8 bases. The CDR3 is made up of 14 amino acids. Germline V CDR1 and CDR2: MGHRA, YSYEKL. Trimming cost V 0 bases and J 11 bases; bases outside gene matches: 8. The CDR3 nucleotides are TGCGCCAGCAGCCAAGATAGGACAGGGATTGGGGCTTTCTTT. It encodes CASSQDRTGIGAFF.

The J gene is TRBJ2-3, the V gene TRBV2; D unresolved. The CDR3 spans 13 residues. Trimming shortened V by 3 bases and J by 0 bases, and 4 bases separated the two germline ends. Germline lookup yields CDR1 SNHLY and CDR2 FYNNEI. The CDR3 protein is CASSDLSTDTQYF. The CDR3 DNA sequence: TGTGCCAGCAGTGACTTAAGCACAGATACGCAGTATTTT.

This chain joins TRBV9 and TRBJ1-1; D gene unclear. Between the trimmed V and J ends, which lost 4 bases and 1 base, there was a span of 14 bases. Germline V lookup: CDR1 SGDLS, CDR2 YYNGEE. The CDR3 consists of 15 residues. The CDR3 protein is CASSTRGGSNTEAFF. CDR3 sequence (DNA): TGTGCCAGCAGCACGCGGGGAGGGTCGAACACTGAAGCTTTCTTT.

This clone has a handful of counts. The V and J genes are TRBV11-2 and TRBJ2-5; 8 bases are a match to TRBD2. CDR3 size: 16 residues. Germline loops: CDR1 SGHAT, CDR2 FQNNGV. V lost 5 bases and J lost 4; bases outside the gene matches: 12. The CDR3, as DNA: TGTGCCAGCAGCCCCAGGGTCGGCGGGAGGATAGAGACCCAGTACTTC. Its protein is CASSPRVGGRIETQYF.

The chain combines TRBV5-8 with TRBJ2-1; TRBD1 aligns across 7 bases. Germline loops: CDR1 SGHTS, CDR2 YDEGEE. This CDR3 has 15 residues. The junction had 14 bases not matched to a gene; V was cut back by 4 bases and J by 10 bases. The CDR3 loop is CASSPWDSPQPEQFF. The CDR3 bases are TGTGCCAGCAGCCCTTGGGACAGTCCACAACCGGAGCAGTTCTTC.

The CDR3 is CASSQGQGAREPQHF. CDR3 bases: TGCGCCAGCAGCCAAGGCCAGGGGGCTAGAGAGCCCCAGCATTTT. The chain joins TRBV4-1 to TRBJ1-5; 8 nucleotides agree with TRBD1. The CDR3 sequence is 15 residues long. CDR1 and CDR2 (germline): MGHRA, YSYEKL. Trimming took 1 base from V and 8 from J; bases not matched to a gene: 7.

The chain links TRBV6-4 to TRBJ1-2; tentative D call: TRBD1 (5 bases). The CDR3 has 14 amino acids. V lost 5 bases and J lost 4, with 14 bases in between. Per germline, CDR1 MRHNA and CDR2 SNTAGT. The DNA for the CDR3 is TGTGCCAGCAGTCCGGAGACAGAAAGCTATGGCTACACCTTC. Amino acid sequence: CASSPETESYGYTF.

The CDR3 nucleotides read TGCGCCAGCAGCTTGGCCGGTCCTGCCGAGCATCGGGAGACCCAGTACTTC. Residues: CASSLAGPAEHRETQYF. This rearrangement joins TRBV5-1 to TRBJ2-5; D ambiguous. CDR1 and CDR2 (germline): SGHRS, YFSETQ. The CDR3 runs 17 residues. Trimming took off 0 bases at V and 5 bases at J, with 20 bases between the two ends.

This clone was observed a few times. This chain uses TRBV14 with TRBJ1-1; D not certain. The V gene lost 0 bases and the J gene lost 8 bases, with 13 bases spanning the gap. The CDR3 extends over 14 amino acids. Looked up from germline, CDR1 is SGHDN and CDR2 is FVKESK. The CDR3: CASSQDRDGLEAFF. The CDR3 DNA sequence: TGTGCCAGCAGCCAAGATCGGGATGGCCTAGAAGCTTTCTTT.

The V and J genes are TRBV7-8 and TRBJ1-5; 7 bases map to TRBD1. Trimming at V came to 1 base and at J to 6 bases, leaving 9 bases not matched to a gene. The CDR3 has 16 amino acids. The germline V gene encodes CDR1 SGHVS and CDR2 FQNEAQ. DNA for the CDR3: TGTGCCAGCAGCTTAGAGGCACAGGGGTTCAGTCAGCCCCAGCATTTT. It codes for CASSLEAQGFSQPQHF.

This clone was seen only once. The chain employs TRBV4-2 and TRBJ2-7; 9 nucleotides agree with TRBD2. V dropped 0 bases and J dropped 5; count of bases not matched to a gene: 5. The CDR3 has 15 amino acids. The V gene's germline CDR1 is LGHNA and CDR2 YNFKEQ. CDR3: CASSQEGGRAHEQYF. The CDR3 DNA sequence: TGTGCCAGCAGCCAAGAGGGCGGGAGGGCCCACGAGCAGTACTTC.

The J gene is TRBJ1-3, the V gene TRBV13; D may be TRBD1 (5 bases). Germline V CDR1 and CDR2: PRHDT, FYEKMQ (reference sequence). The CDR3 totals 18 residues. The germline V and J ends were trimmed by 0 bases and 0 bases, with 15 bases remaining between them. DNA for the CDR3: TGTGCCAGCAGCTTAGGGGGAACGGGGGTATTCTCTGGAAACACCATATATTTT. This encodes CASSLGGTGVFSGNTIYF.

The gene calls are TRBV5-1 and TRBJ1-2; TRBD1 matches at 9 bases. The V gene's germline CDR1 is SGHRS and CDR2 YFSETQ. Trimming removed 1 base from V and 3 bases from J; junction bases left unmatched: 1. The CDR3 loop spans 14 amino acids. As DNA, the CDR3 is TGCGCCAGCAGCTTGACAGGGGGCTACTATGGCTACACCTTC. It is translated as CASSLTGGYYGYTF. The full variable domain, completed using reference TRBV5-1 and TRBJ1-2, is KAGVTQTPRYLIKTRGQQVTLSCSPISGHRSVSWYQQTPGQGLQFLFEYFSETQRNKGNFPGRFSGRQFSNSRSEMNVSTLELGDSALYLCASSLTGGYYGYTFGSGTRLTVV.

This chain links TRBV28 with TRBJ1-4; 7 nucleotides align to TRBD1. Unmatched junction bases numbered 10, after V lost 4 bases and J lost 2 bases. The CDR3 is made up of 17 amino acids. Germline CDR1 is MDHEN and CDR2 is SYDVKM. The CDR3 DNA is TGTGCCAGCAGTTCCGGGGGACACAGGGGTACTAATGAAAAACTGTTTTTT. It is translated as CASSSGGHRGTNEKLFF.

On this clone itself: Its ends do not fully match the called genes, so a read error is possible. This chain links TRBV6-1 with TRBJ2-7; 10 nucleotides match TRBD1. Germline CDR1 MNHNS, CDR2 SASEGT. CDR3 length: 14 amino acids. CDR3 residues: CASREGTGAYEQYF. The CDR3 coding sequence is TGTGCCAGCAGGGAAGGGACAGGGGCCTACGAGCAGTACTTC.

In its sample, this clone was seen a few times. The chain uses TRBV28 and TRBJ1-6, with 10 bases fitting TRBD1. Germline V CDR1 and CDR2: MDHEN, SYDVKM. V lost 4 bases, J lost 10 bases, and 13 bases stayed unmatched. The CDR3 runs 17 residues. The CDR3 DNA sequence: TGTGCCAGCAGTTCATTAGAGGGACAGGGGTTCGGGTCACCCCTCCACTTT. It specifies CASSSLEGQGFGSPLHF. The whole variable domain, remainder taken from reference TRBV28 and TRBJ1-6, is DVKVTQSSRYLVKRTGEKVFLECVQDMDHENMFWYRQDPGLGLRLIYFSYDVKMKEKGDIPEGYSVSREKKERFSLILESASTNQTSMYLCASSSLEGQGFGSPLHFGNGTRLTVT.